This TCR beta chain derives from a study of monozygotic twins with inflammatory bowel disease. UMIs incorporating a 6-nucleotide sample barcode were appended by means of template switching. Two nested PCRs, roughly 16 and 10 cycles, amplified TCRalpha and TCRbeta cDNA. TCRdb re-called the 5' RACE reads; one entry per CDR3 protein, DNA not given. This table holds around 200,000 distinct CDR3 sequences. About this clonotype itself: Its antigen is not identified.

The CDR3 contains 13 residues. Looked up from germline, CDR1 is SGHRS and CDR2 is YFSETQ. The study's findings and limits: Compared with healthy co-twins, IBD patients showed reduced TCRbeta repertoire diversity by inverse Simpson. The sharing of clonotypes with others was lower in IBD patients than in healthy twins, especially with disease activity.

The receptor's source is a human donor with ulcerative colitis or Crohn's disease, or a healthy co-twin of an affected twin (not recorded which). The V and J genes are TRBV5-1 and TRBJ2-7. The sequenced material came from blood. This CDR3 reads CASTQADTYEQYF.